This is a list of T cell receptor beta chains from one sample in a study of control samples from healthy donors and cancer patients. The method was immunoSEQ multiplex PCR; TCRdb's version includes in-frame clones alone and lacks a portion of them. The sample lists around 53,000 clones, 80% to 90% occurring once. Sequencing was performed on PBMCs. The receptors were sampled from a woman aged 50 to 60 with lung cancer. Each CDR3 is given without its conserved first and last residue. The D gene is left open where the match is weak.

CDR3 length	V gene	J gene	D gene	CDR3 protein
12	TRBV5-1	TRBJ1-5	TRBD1	ASSFQGEGKPQH
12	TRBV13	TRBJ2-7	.	ASSAKGDQYEQY
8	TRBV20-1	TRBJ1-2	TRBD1	SARETGVT
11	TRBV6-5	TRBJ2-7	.	ASSYSETSVEY
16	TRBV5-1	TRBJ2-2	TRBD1	ASSLERQGIANTGELF
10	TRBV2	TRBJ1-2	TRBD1	ASRDRDYGYT
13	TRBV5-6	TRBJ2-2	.	ASSLGQGFTGELF
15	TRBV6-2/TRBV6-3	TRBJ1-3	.	ASSYSADLISGNTIY
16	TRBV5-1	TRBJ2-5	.	ASSLAGGGGKGGETQY
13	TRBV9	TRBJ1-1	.	ASSPQGLQNTEAF
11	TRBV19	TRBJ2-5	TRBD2	ASSRGLQETQY
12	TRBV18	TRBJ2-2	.	ASSPFRATGELF
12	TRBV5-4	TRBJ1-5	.	ASSLDGGYQPQH
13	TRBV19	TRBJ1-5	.	ASTVGGYSNQPQH
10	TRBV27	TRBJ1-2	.	ASSFSGNGYT
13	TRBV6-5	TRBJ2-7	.	ASSRPWQSSYEQY
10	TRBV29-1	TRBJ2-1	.	SVEGGHNEQF
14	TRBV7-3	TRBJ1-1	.	ASSTGEQILNTEAF
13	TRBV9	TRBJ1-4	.	ASSVTGAANEKLF
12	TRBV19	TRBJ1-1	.	ASSSLGRYTEAF
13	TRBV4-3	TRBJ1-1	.	ASSQGASRFTEAF
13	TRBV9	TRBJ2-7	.	ASSVAQASSYEQY
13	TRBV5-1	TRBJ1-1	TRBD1	ASSFRTGADTEAF
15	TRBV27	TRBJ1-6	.	ASSPKLGPLSGSPLH
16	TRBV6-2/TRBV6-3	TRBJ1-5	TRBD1	ASSPYRGTGLSNQPQH
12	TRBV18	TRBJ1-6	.	ASSPEGLDSPLH
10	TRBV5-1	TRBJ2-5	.	ASSRMGETQY
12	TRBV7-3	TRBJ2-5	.	ASSSRELGETQY
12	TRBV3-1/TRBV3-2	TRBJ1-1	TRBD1	ASSQTGARGFAF
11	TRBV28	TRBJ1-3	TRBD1	ASSSTGENTIY
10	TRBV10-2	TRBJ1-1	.	ASGERESEAF
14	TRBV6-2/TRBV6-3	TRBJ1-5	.	ASSYGGTEPNQPQH
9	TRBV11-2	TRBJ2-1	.	ASSSKNEQF
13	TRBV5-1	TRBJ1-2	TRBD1	ASSSGTGGFYGYT
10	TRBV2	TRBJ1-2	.	ASRRLNYGYT
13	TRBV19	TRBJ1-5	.	ASSVGTPLEQPQH
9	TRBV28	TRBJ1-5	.	ASSSGQPQH
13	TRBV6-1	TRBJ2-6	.	ASSEWSSGANVLT
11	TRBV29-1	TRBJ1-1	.	SVESFLNTEAF
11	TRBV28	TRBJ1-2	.	ASSPGRIYGYT
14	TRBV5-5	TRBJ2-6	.	ASSFTVNSGANVLT
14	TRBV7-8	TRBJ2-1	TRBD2	ASSSWTSGGLNEQF
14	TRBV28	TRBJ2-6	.	ASRLGEGRRANVLT
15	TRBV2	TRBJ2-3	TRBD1	ASDSTRPPGGLDTQY
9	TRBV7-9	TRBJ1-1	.	ASSRDTEAF
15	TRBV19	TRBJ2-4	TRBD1	ASSILSGTGQLIIQY
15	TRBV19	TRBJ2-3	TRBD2	ASSIGGGQGNTDTQY
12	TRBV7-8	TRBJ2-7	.	ASSLNNFGYEQY
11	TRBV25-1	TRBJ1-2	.	ASSDYYPPRYT
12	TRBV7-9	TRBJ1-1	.	ASSFLDSLGEAF
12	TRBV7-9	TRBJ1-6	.	ASSLALLNSPLH
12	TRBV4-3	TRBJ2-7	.	ASSQGQSRYEQY